A single sample gave rise to the 31 T cell receptor beta chains below, sequenced in a study of blood T cells in healthy people across ages. Combining a sample-barcoded 5' primer with a J-beta primer mix, a second PCR ran for roughly 7 to 12 cycles. TCRdb re-called the 5' RACE reads through MiXCR, storing one row per CDR3 protein. The repertoire holds roughly 2 million distinct CDR3 sequences, with 49% as singletons. Sequenced sample: blood. The receptor source for this set is a woman aged 40 to 50 in good health.

This clonotype turned up a few times. CDR3 sequence reads: CASSQGVTGVNIQYF. As DNA, the CDR3 is TGTGCCAGCAGCCAAGGAGTGACAGGGGTGAACATTCAGTACTTC. This sequence joins TRBV14 and TRBJ2-4, with 8 bases identical to TRBD1. J lost 7 bases, V lost 1 base, and 6 bases had no gene match. Germline V gives CDR1 SGHDN, CDR2 FVKESK. The CDR3 spans 15 residues.

The genes are TRBV27 and TRBJ1-1; D perhaps matches TRBD1 (6 bases). This CDR3 region has 15 residues. With 3 bases removed from V and 7 bases from J, the gap between germline ends came to 18 bases. Germline CDR1 and CDR2: MNHEY and SMNVEV (reference sequence). CDR3 region: CASSFMGGGWSEAFF. Here the CDR3 DNA reads TGTGCCAGCAGTTTCATGGGGGGCGGGTGGAGTGAAGCTTTCTTT.

The V call is TRBV7-3, the J call TRBJ1-6, with 7 bases that match TRBD1. This CDR3 is 15 amino acids long. Germline-derived CDR1 and CDR2 are SGHTA and FQGTGA. With 5 bases clipped from V and 9 bases from J, the junction kept 10 bases outside the gene matches. CDR3 sequence: CASSQTPQGSSPLHF. Written as DNA, the CDR3 is TGTGCCAGCAGCCAAACACCACAGGGGAGTTCACCCCTCCACTTT.

The chain joins TRBV5-1 to TRBJ1-1; D is unresolved. The CDR3 covers 14 residues. V was cut by 3 bases and J by 1 base, with 10 bases left in between. Germline-derived CDR1 and CDR2 are SGHRS and YFSETQ. CDR3 nucleotides: TGCGCCAGCAGCTCCGTACGACAGAACACTGAAGCTTTCTTT. Translating it yields CASSSVRQNTEAFF.

V is TRBV5-1 and J is TRBJ2-7; 8 bases align to TRBD2. Germline lookup yields CDR1 SGHRS and CDR2 YFSETQ. V lost 4 bases, J lost 1 base, and 1 base stayed unmatched. This CDR3 region has 13 residues. Here the CDR3 DNA reads TGCGCCAGCAGCCGGGAGGGGTCCTACGAGCAGTACTTC. Translated, it gives CASSREGSYEQYF.

This clonotype has a handful of counts. The chain combines TRBV7-2 with TRBJ1-5; 9 bases align to TRBD1. CDR1 SGHTA and CDR2 FQGNSA come from the germline V gene. J lost 4 bases, V lost 5 bases, and 12 bases had no gene match. The CDR3 contains 17 residues. DNA of the CDR3: TGTGCCAGCAGCCCCGGACAGGGGAATCCCGTGAATCAGCCCCAGCATTTT. The encoded protein is CASSPGQGNPVNQPQHF.

The chain uses TRBV28 and TRBJ2-3, with D possibly TRBD2 on 5 matching bases. Between the trimmed V and J ends, which lost 6 bases and 4 bases, there was a span of 20 bases. In germline, CDR1 is MDHEN, CDR2 SYDVKM. This CDR3 comprises 16 residues. This CDR3 is CASRAGGSFGADTQYF. CDR3 nucleotide sequence: TGTGCCAGCAGAGCCGGAGGCAGCTTCGGGGCAGATACGCAGTATTTT.

The gene calls are TRBV28 and TRBJ1-6; possible D gene TRBD1, 6 bases. Looked up from germline, CDR1 is MDHEN and CDR2 is SYDVKM. Trimming cost V 8 bases and J 4 bases, with 9 bases left between them. CDR3 size: 13 residues. For the CDR3, the DNA is TGTGCCAGCGAGGGGGATTATAATTCACCCCTCCACTTT. This codes for CASEGDYNSPLHF.

This clonotype has at least ten counts. The chain links TRBV29-1 to TRBJ2-7; 10 nucleotides agree with TRBD1. This CDR3 is built from 14 residues. The germline gives CDR1 SQVTM, CDR2 ANQGSEA. The J segment lost 1 base and the V segment lost 6 bases, leaving 6 bases of the junction unmatched. Here the CDR3 reads CSVQPGQGSYEQYF. In DNA, the CDR3 is TGCAGCGTGCAACCGGGACAGGGGTCCTACGAGCAGTACTTC.

The CDR3 DNA sequence: TGTGCCAGCAGTTCCGGGGGGGCAGGGGGTGGCTACACCTTC. Its translation: CASSSGGAGGGYTF. The V call is TRBV6-5, the J call TRBJ1-2, with 7 bases matching TRBD1. V lost 4 bases to trimming and J lost 7 bases; unmatched junction nucleotides: 9. CDR1 is MNHEY, CDR2 SVGAGI, per germline. CDR3 length: 14 residues.

V gene TRBV24-1 combines with J gene TRBJ2-3, with a tentative D call TRBD1 (6 bases). V was shortened by 2 bases and J by 0 bases, with 14 bases between the two germline ends. CDR1 and CDR2 from the germline V gene are KGHDR and SFDVKD. The CDR3 length is 17 residues. CDR3: CATSDWADSTSTDTQYF. CDR3 coding DNA: TGTGCCACCAGTGATTGGGCGGACAGTACTAGCACAGATACGCAGTATTTT.

Details on this clonotype: Germline and junction disagree at one end, which may indicate a read error. The chain joins TRBV6-5 to TRBJ2-1; 10 nucleotides line up with TRBD1. The CDR3 extends over 16 amino acids. The V gene's germline CDR1 is MNHEY and CDR2 SVGAGI. This CDR3 reads CAGSYSPDRGGYEQFF. The CDR3 coding sequence is TGTGCCGGCAGTTACTCGCCGGACAGGGGGGGCTATGAGCAGTTCTTC.

The chain couples TRBV6-5 to TRBJ1-1; D gene ambiguous. The ends were cut back, 1 base at V and 3 bases at J, with 6 bases in the middle. This CDR3 is 13 amino acids long. Germline CDR1 MNHEY, CDR2 SVGAGI. In DNA, the CDR3 is TGTGCCAGCAGTTACTTTGTGTACACTGAAGCTTTCTTT. Protein: CASSYFVYTEAFF.

This clonotype occurred a few times. The CDR3 coding sequence is TGCAGCGTTGAGACAGGGCTCCACACTGAAGCTTTCTTT. Encoded protein: CSVETGLHTEAFF. The rearrangement joins TRBV29-1 to TRBJ1-1; 7 nucleotides match TRBD1. Germline lookup yields CDR1 SQVTM and CDR2 ANQGSEA. V gave up 3 bases and J gave up 3 bases; unmatched junction bases: 4. This CDR3 has 13 residues.

The chain's CDR3 is CASSSHAGTGNQPQHF. DNA of the CDR3: TGTGCCAGCAGTTCCCACGCGGGGACAGGTAATCAGCCCCAGCATTTT. The V call is TRBV6-5, the J call TRBJ1-5, with TRBD1 identical over 8 bases. Germline lookup yields CDR1 MNHEY and CDR2 SVGAGI. After removal of 4 bases from V and 4 bases from J, the junction contained 9 bases not matched to a gene. There are 16 residues in the CDR3.

This rearrangement joins TRBV6-1 to TRBJ1-4; a weak D match, TRBD1 (6 bases). V lost 3 bases to trimming and J lost 6 bases, with 11 bases between them. The CDR3 length is 14 residues. The germline V gene encodes CDR1 MNHNS and CDR2 SASEGT. The CDR3 bases are TGTGCCAGCAGTGAGATAAGGGGGGATGAAAAACTGTTTTTT. Its translation: CASSEIRGDEKLFF.

The CDR3 DNA is TGTGCCAGCAGACACCTAGGGGCAACCTACGAGCAGTACTTC. Protein product: CASRHLGATYEQYF. V and J are TRBV6-2 or TRBV6-3 and TRBJ2-7; TRBD1 might be the D (5 bases). V lost 6 bases, J lost 2 bases, and 14 bases lay in between. The V gene's germline CDR1 is MNHEY and CDR2 SVGEGT. This CDR3 contains 14 residues.

As to this clonotype: One end of the junction does not line up with germline, which may come from a read error. The chain links TRBV7-7 to TRBJ2-3; D unclear. Looked up from germline, CDR1 is SSHAT and CDR2 is FNYEAQ (reference sequence). This CDR3 is 14 amino acids long. In DNA, the CDR3 is TGTGCTAGCAGCTTAAATTCTCACACAGATACGCAGTATTTT. Translation: CASSLNSHTDTQYF.

This clonotype was counted a few times. The chain links TRBV20-1 to TRBJ1-2, with TRBD1 matching 8 bases. J lost 3 bases, V lost 2 bases, and 2 bases had no gene match. CDR1 and CDR2 (germline): DFQATT, SNEGSKA (reference sequence). This CDR3 spans 13 amino acids. The CDR3 nucleotides read TGCAGTGCTAGATTGGACAGGGACTATGGCTACACCTTC. Protein sequence: CSARLDRDYGYTF.

The V call is TRBV28, the J call TRBJ2-1; D not resolved. Germline V gives CDR1 MDHEN, CDR2 SYDVKM. The CDR3 has 12 residues. Trimming stripped 2 bases from V and 6 bases from J, with 5 bases between. CDR3 nucleotide sequence: TGTGCCAGCAGTTTAAAGACCAATGAGCAGTTCTTC. This gives the protein CASSLKTNEQFF.

This clonotype showed up just a few times. This rearrangement joins TRBV5-6 to TRBJ2-7; a weak D match, TRBD2 (5 bases). This CDR3 comprises 14 residues. CDR1 SGHDT and CDR2 YYEEEE come from the germline V gene. V was trimmed by 7 bases and J by 0 bases, leaving 14 bases between them. In nucleotides, the CDR3 is TGTGCCAGCGGACTGACGGTGAGCTCCTACGAGCAGTACTTC. Translating gives CASGLTVSSYEQYF.

This rearrangement joins TRBV6-5 to TRBJ2-7, with a tentative D call TRBD1 (6 bases). V dropped 6 bases and J dropped 3 bases, with 18 bases sitting between them. The CDR3 spans 15 residues. CDR1 and CDR2 (germline): MNHEY, SVGAGI. CDR3 nucleotides: TGTGCCAGCAGCATCGACAGGTGGCCCTTCTACGAGCAGTACTTC. It specifies CASSIDRWPFYEQYF.

The genes are TRBV7-2 and TRBJ2-1, with 9 bases fitting TRBD1. Germline values: CDR1 SGHTA, CDR2 FQGNSA. The CDR3 loop spans 13 amino acids. V gave up 4 bases and J gave up 15 bases; unmatched junction bases: 10. CDR3 DNA: TGTGCCAGCAGCTCACACCGGGACAGGGCCCTGTTCTTC. Its protein product is CASSSHRDRALFF.

This CDR3 reads CASSLLGGGQPQHF. The CDR3 nucleotides are TGTGCCAGCAGCTTATTAGGGGGGGGACAGCCCCAGCATTTT. V is TRBV7-2 and J is TRBJ1-5, with D tentatively TRBD1 (6 bases). CDR3 length: 14 residues. Trimming cost V 2 bases and J 7 bases, with 12 bases left between them. Per germline, CDR1 SGHTA and CDR2 FQGNSA.

The rearrangement links TRBV27 to TRBJ2-3; 13 bases are shared with TRBD2. The germline V gene has CDR1 MNHEY and CDR2 SMNVEV (reference sequence). With V trimmed by 0 bases and J by 2 bases, 5 bases remained unmatched. The CDR3 is made up of 18 amino acids. This CDR3 reads CASSLSGGLAGITDTQYF. The DNA for the CDR3 is TGTGCCAGCAGTTTATCGGGGGGACTAGCGGGAATCACAGATACGCAGTATTTT.

The chain employs TRBV5-1 and TRBJ2-5; D may be TRBD2 (6 bases). The germline CDR1 and CDR2 sequences are SGHRS and YFSETQ. The CDR3 length is 13 residues. V lost 0 bases to trimming and J lost 8 bases, with 11 bases between them. The CDR3 region has the DNA TGCGCCAGCAGCTTGGATGGCGGGGTAACCCAGTACTTC. Its translation is CASSLDGGVTQYF.

The CDR3 nucleotides are TGTGCCAGCAGCTTAGAGTCTGGCAATGAGCAGTTCTTC. Its translation: CASSLESGNEQFF. The genes are TRBV7-6 and TRBJ2-1; D not certain. V dropped 1 base and J dropped 6 bases, with 7 bases sitting between them. The CDR3 is 13 residues long. CDR1 and CDR2 from the germline V gene are SGHVS and FNYEAQ.

The gene calls are TRBV4-2 and TRBJ1-2; D call uncertain. The germline V and J ends were trimmed by 1 base and 5 bases, with 11 bases remaining between them. The germline V gene encodes CDR1 LGHNA and CDR2 YNFKEQ. The CDR3 contains 14 residues. The CDR3 DNA reads as TGTGCCAGCAGCCAAGCCCCCAGAGGGTATGGCTACACCTTC. Residues: CASSQAPRGYGYTF.

The chain has TRBV6-6 and TRBJ1-2; TRBD1 matches at 7 bases. Germline V gene sequence: CDR1 MNHNY, CDR2 SVGAGI (reference sequence). The CDR3 is 14 amino acids. V shed 4 bases, J shed 4 bases, and the junction held 6 bases outside the gene matches. The CDR3, as DNA: TGTGCCAGCAGTTCCGGGACAGCTCCCTATGGCTACACCTTC. This gives the protein CASSSGTAPYGYTF.

This clonotype has at least ten counts. J is TRBJ2-7 and V is TRBV13; 7 bases line up with TRBD2. Germline CDR1 PRHDT, CDR2 FYEKMQ (reference sequence). The ends lost 5 bases at V and 0 bases at J; junction bases unmatched: 7. This CDR3 has 15 residues. CDR3 protein: CASSATGGSSYEQYF. CDR3 coding DNA: TGTGCCAGCAGCGCTACGGGCGGGAGCTCCTACGAGCAGTACTTC.

The V and J genes are TRBV20-1 and TRBJ1-5; D remains ambiguous. V lost 3 bases and J lost 1, with 10 bases in between. Germline V gives CDR1 DFQATT, CDR2 SNEGSKA (reference sequence). The CDR3 is 14 residues long. Written as DNA, the CDR3 is TGCAGTGCTAGCCCGGGGTTCAGCAATCAGCCCCAGCATTTT. It encodes CSASPGFSNQPQHF.